Listed below are T cell receptor beta chains from one sample, sequenced in a study of post-analysis software for immune sequencing data. TCRdb ran MiXCR on the PCR reads and lists one entry per CDR3 protein. This sample has under 650,000 distinct CDR3 sequences; 44% occur once, and the top ten carry over 1.5%. Input material: blood. These receptors originate from a girl between 10 and 17 years old with multiple sclerosis. The CDR3 runs from the conserved cysteine through the conserved F or W. A D gene is named only where the DNA matches it firmly. A clone size is listed for some rows: how often the clone was seen (once, few, many), or a class if it is expanded.

>.|TRBJ2-7|TRBV29-1|TRBD2
TGCAGCGTTTCCCGGACAATTGGACTAGCGATCAACACAAAGGAGTCCTACAATGAGCAGTACTTC
CSVSRTIGLAINTKESYNEQYF
>.|TRBJ1-2|TRBV12-3/TRBV12-4|.
TGTGCCAGCAGTAAACTTCTCGGGACACGTAACTATGGCTACATCTTC
CASSKLLGTRNYGYIF
>.|TRBJ2-7|TRBV20-1|TRBD1
TGCAGTGCTAGACCTCCGGGACAGGGGTTGTACGAGCAGTACTTC
CSARPPGQGLYEQYF
>.|TRBJ2-3|TRBV18|TRBD2
TGTGCCAGCTCACCACTCAGCGGGGCTAACACAGATACGCAGTATTTT
CASSPLSGANTDTQYF
>few|TRBJ2-5|TRBV12-3/TRBV12-4|.
TGTGCCAGCAGTTCAACGTGGGGGGAGACCCAGTACTTC
CASSSTWGETQYF
>.|TRBJ2-3|TRBV9|.
TGTGCCAGCAGCGTAGATGGCAGGGGGAGGGCAGATACGCAGTATTTT
CASSVDGRGRADTQYF
>.|TRBJ1-3|TRBV12-3/TRBV12-4|.
TGTGCCAGCAGTTTTAAAGTCTCTGGAAACACCATATATTTT
CASSFKVSGNTIYF
>.|TRBJ2-7|TRBV18|.
TGTGCCAGCTCACCACCGGGGCCCCTTTACGAGCAGTACTTC
CASSPPGPLYEQYF
>few|TRBJ2-7|TRBV5-1|TRBD1
TGCGCCAGCAGGGGTGGACAGGGGTACCACGAGCAGTACTTC
CASRGGQGYHEQYF
>few|TRBJ2-7|TRBV29-1|TRBD2
TGCAGCGCGGTGAGCGGGAGCGAGCTTACGGAGCAGTACTTC
CSAVSGSELTEQYF
>.|TRBJ2-3|TRBV7-9|TRBD1
TGTGCCAGCAAGGCAATAAAAGGCCGGACAGGGACAGATACGCAGTATTTT
CASKAIKGRTGTDTQYF
>.|TRBJ1-2|TRBV29-1|.
TGCAGCGTTCGAACCCCCAGGGACTATGGCTACACCTTC
CSVRTPRDYGYTF
>once|TRBJ1-2|TRBV28|TRBD1
TGTGCCAGCAGTTCGCCCGGAACAGGGGGGGATATGGGCTACACCTTC
CASSSPGTGGDMGYTF
>.|TRBJ2-7|TRBV7-2|TRBD2
TGTGCCAGCAGCCCTGTGGGGGGGGACTCCTACGAGCAGTACTTC
CASSPVGGDSYEQYF
>.|TRBJ2-3|TRBV12-3/TRBV12-4|.
TGTGCCAGCAGTTCCGGGGAGCGGGATACGCAGTATTTT
CASSSGERDTQYF